These 21 T cell receptor beta chains were sequenced from one sample in a study of blood T cell repertoires in COVID-19. TCRdb's table, derived via immunoSEQ multiplex PCR, lists solely in-frame clones and lacks some. In the table there are roughly 250,000 clones, about 86% of which are singletons. Material: peripheral blood. The receptors shown here come from a woman aged 55-70 years with active or convalescent COVID-19.

This rearrangement joins TRBV7-2 to TRBJ2-7; TRBD1 is a possible D gene (5 bases). This CDR3 spans 13 amino acids. The V end was cut by 6 bases, the J end by 5 bases, with 14 bases between. Germline-derived CDR1 and CDR2 are SGHTA and FQGNSA. CDR3: CASRHLRENEQYF. The CDR3 DNA reads TGTGCCAGCAGGCACCTCAGGGAAAACGAGCAGTACTTC.

This clone was seen more than once but under ten times. The chain combines TRBV7-2 with TRBJ2-2; TRBD2 is a possible D gene (5 bases). The CDR3 loop spans 16 amino acids. Germline V gene lookup returns CDR1 SGHTA and CDR2 FQGNSA. Trimming removed 5 bases from V and 5 bases from J, with 18 bases in between. The CDR3 protein is CASSTNLAPGTGELFF. The CDR3 bases are TGTGCCAGCAGCACGAATCTAGCACCAGGAACCGGGGAGCTGTTTTTT. The full variable domain, its missing parts supplied by reference TRBV7-2 and TRBJ2-2, is GAGVSQSPSNKVTEKGKDVELRCDPISGHTALYWYRQSLGQGLEFLIYFQGNSAPDKSGLPSDRFSAERTGGSVSTLTIQRTQQEDSAVYLCASSTNLAPGTGELFFGEGSRLTVL.

The chain's CDR3 is CASSQTTGGNTIYF. The CDR3 nucleotides are TGTGCCAGCAGCCAGACGACAGGCGGAAACACCATATATTTT. The V gene is TRBV14, the J gene TRBJ1-3; the D gene is possibly TRBD1 (6 bases). Germline CDR1 reads SGHDN; CDR2 reads FVKESK. This CDR3 region has 14 residues. Trimming shortened V by 3 bases and J by 4 bases, and 10 bases separated the two germline ends.

The V gene is TRBV12-5, the J gene TRBJ2-7; D is perhaps TRBD1 (7 bases). The CDR3 is 18 amino acids. Per the germline V gene, CDR1 is LGHNT and CDR2 is FRNRAP. V was clipped by 0 bases and J by 1 base, with 19 bases between them. The CDR3 is CASGLVRRGQGESYEQYF. In nucleotides, the CDR3 is TGTGCTAGTGGTTTGGTAAGGAGGGGGCAGGGGGAGTCCTACGAGCAGTACTTC. Using reference TRBV12-5 and TRBJ2-7 for the parts outside the CDR3, the full variable domain is DARVTQTPRHKVTEMGQEVTMRCQPILGHNTVFWYRQTMMQGLELLAYFRNRAPLDDSGMPKDRFSAEMPDATLATLKIQPSEPRDSAVYFCASGLVRRGQGESYEQYFGPGTRLTVT.

The genes are TRBV27 and TRBJ1-1; weak D call: TRBD1 (5 bases). CDR1 MNHEY and CDR2 SMNVEV come from the germline V gene (reference sequence). V was trimmed by 3 bases and J by 2 bases, leaving 13 bases between them. The CDR3 runs to 15 residues. For the CDR3, the DNA is TGTGCCAGCAGTTTGCTGCAGGGCGACAACACTGAAGCTTTCTTT. Translated, it gives CASSLLQGDNTEAFF.

The chain uses TRBV28 and TRBJ2-3, with D tentatively TRBD2 (6 bases). Germline loops: CDR1 MDHEN, CDR2 SYDVKM. The CDR3 consists of 14 residues. With 10 bases removed from V and 0 bases from J, the gap between germline ends came to 14 bases. CDR3 amino acids: CATNGGASTDTQYF. CDR3 nucleotide sequence: TGTGCCACCAACGGGGGAGCGAGCACAGATACGCAGTATTTT.

The J gene is TRBJ2-2, the V gene TRBV19; D might be TRBD2 (8 bases). Germline assignment: CDR1 LNHDA and CDR2 SQIVND (reference sequence). With 4 bases removed from V and 6 bases from J, the gap between germline ends came to 12 bases. The CDR3 covers 14 residues. As DNA, the CDR3 is TGTGCCAGTAGTACGGGAGGGGGCCCCGGGGAGCTGTTTTTT. Residues: CASSTGGGPGELFF.

The V and J genes are TRBV27 and TRBJ1-4; D is unresolved. This CDR3 spans 17 amino acids. The V end was cut by 7 bases, the J end by 7 bases, with 25 bases between. CDR1 and CDR2 (germline): MNHEY, SMNVEV (reference sequence). Here the CDR3 DNA reads TGTGCCAGCAACTCGTTTCGGGCGGAGACCCGGGGTGAAAAACTGTTTTTT. Protein sequence: CASNSFRAETRGEKLFF.

This clone was observed a single time. The gene calls are TRBV3-1 (or the pseudogene TRBV3-2) and TRBJ1-1; no clear D gene. This CDR3 is 16 amino acids long. V gave up 2 bases and J gave up 2 bases, with 15 bases separating them. The germline V gene has CDR1 LGHDT and CDR2 YNNKEL (reference sequence). The CDR3 nucleotides read TGTGCCAGCAGCCAAAGGCCCCGGGTAGCCAACACTGAAGCTTTCTTT. Translation gives CASSQRPRVANTEAFF.

This chain connects TRBV4-3 to TRBJ1-1; D is possibly TRBD1 (5 bases). Germline V gene sequence: CDR1 LGHNA, CDR2 YSLEER. The CDR3 length is 14 residues. Trimming removed 1 base at V and 8 bases at J, with 14 bases between. As DNA, the CDR3 is TGCGCCAGCAGCCAAGGACAGATTCCTGGGGAAGCTTTCTTT. Protein product: CASSQGQIPGEAFF.

The CDR3 sequence: CASSLPGTNEGETQYF. In DNA, the CDR3 is TGTGCCAGCAGCTTGCCCGGGACTAACGAGGGTGAGACCCAGTACTTC. The chain is built from TRBV5-6 and TRBJ2-5; 7 bases are shared with TRBD2. This CDR3 comprises 16 residues. Trimming cost V 1 base and J 5 bases; bases outside gene matches: 11. Looked up from germline, CDR1 is SGHDT and CDR2 is YYEEEE.

This clone was seen only a few times. V and J are TRBV7-9 and TRBJ2-7, with a tentative D call TRBD2 (5 bases). The germline V gene has CDR1 SEHNR and CDR2 FQNEAQ (reference sequence). The CDR3 covers 15 residues. V gave up 5 bases and J gave up 9 bases, with 23 bases separating them. This chain's CDR3 is CASSPRRADPLGQYF. The CDR3 DNA reads TGTGCCAGCAGCCCCCGAAGAGCGGATCCCCTGGGGCAGTACTTC.

J is TRBJ2-5 and V is TRBV6-5; D is uncertain. The germline V and J ends were trimmed by 8 bases and 5 bases, with 21 bases remaining between them. The CDR3 loop spans 15 amino acids. Germline V CDR1 and CDR2: MNHEY, SVGAGI. The DNA of the CDR3 is TGTGCCAGCTCTGAGACATTTTCAGGCTGGGAGACCCAGTACTTC. Translating gives CASSETFSGWETQYF.

This clone showed up just a few times. The rearrangement uses TRBV4-2 and TRBJ2-2; 7 bases align to TRBD1. The CDR3 has 15 amino acids. V was pared by 3 bases and J by 3 bases, with 4 bases of the junction left unmatched. The germline CDR1 and CDR2 sequences are LGHNA and YNFKEQ. The CDR3 DNA reads TGTGCCAGCAGCCAGGGGGACAGTCACACCGGGGAGCTGTTTTTT. Its translation: CASSQGDSHTGELFF.

The chain uses TRBV15 and TRBJ2-5; 10 bases map to TRBD1. Trimming cost V 0 bases and J 5 bases; bases outside gene matches: 6. This CDR3 has 16 amino acids. Looked up from germline, CDR1 is LNHNV and CDR2 is YYDKDF (reference sequence). The CDR3 bases are TGTGCCACCAGCAGAGATCTTCCGGACAGGGGGGAGACCCAGTACTTC. This translates into CATSRDLPDRGETQYF.

This sequence joins TRBV5-4 and TRBJ2-5; TRBD2 is a possible D gene (5 bases). The germline V gene has CDR1 SGHNT and CDR2 YYREEE (reference sequence). This CDR3 contains 11 residues. V lost 6 bases to trimming and J lost 3 bases, with 6 bases between them. The CDR3 spells CASKREETQYF. The CDR3 DNA sequence: TGTGCCAGCAAGAGGGAAGAGACCCAGTACTTC.

The rearrangement uses TRBV10-2 and TRBJ2-2, with 12 bases fitting TRBD2. This CDR3 spans 18 amino acids. V trimming: 3 bases; J trimming: 2 bases; junction bases outside the gene matches: 7. Germline-derived CDR1 and CDR2 are WSHSY and SAAADI. In nucleotides, the CDR3 is TGCGCCAGCAGTGACTTGACTAGCGGGGGATATAACACCGGGGAGCTGTTTTTT. This encodes CASSDLTSGGYNTGELFF.

The V and J genes are TRBV18 and TRBJ2-7; 7 bases are shared with TRBD2. The CDR3 extends over 13 amino acids. Germline CDR1 is KGHSH and CDR2 is LQKENI. J was trimmed by 6 bases and V by 3 bases; bases with no gene match: 5. In DNA form, the CDR3 reads TGTGCCAGCTCACCTCGGGAGGAAGGCGAGCAGTACTTC. Protein product: CASSPREEGEQYF.

V gene TRBV2 combines with J gene TRBJ1-3; D uncertain. The germline V gene has CDR1 SNHLY and CDR2 FYNNEI. Trimming left V 6 bases short and J 0 bases short, with 9 bases between. CDR3 length equals 14 residues. The CDR3 bases are TGTGCCAGCAGAACACCCAGCTCTGGAAACACCATATATTTT. This sequence encodes CASRTPSSGNTIYF.

The genes are TRBV5-6 and TRBJ1-2; D is ambiguous. The germline V and J ends were trimmed by 4 bases and 8 bases, with 15 bases remaining between them. CDR3 length: 13 residues. Per germline, CDR1 SGHDT and CDR2 YYEEEE. The CDR3 region is CASSAGPTGGYTF. The CDR3 DNA is TGTGCCAGCAGCGCCGGTCCCACGGGAGGCTACACCTTC.

CDR3 DNA: TGCGCCAGCAGCCAAATATCAATGGGCCTAGCGGTAGGAGGGGGTACGCAGTATTTT. Protein: CASSQISMGLAVGGGTQYF. J is TRBJ2-3 and V is TRBV4-1; D possibly corresponds to TRBD2 (7 bases). Germline CDR1 is MGHRA and CDR2 is YSYEKL. The CDR3 spans 19 residues. V was trimmed by 2 bases and J by 8 bases, leaving 29 bases between them.